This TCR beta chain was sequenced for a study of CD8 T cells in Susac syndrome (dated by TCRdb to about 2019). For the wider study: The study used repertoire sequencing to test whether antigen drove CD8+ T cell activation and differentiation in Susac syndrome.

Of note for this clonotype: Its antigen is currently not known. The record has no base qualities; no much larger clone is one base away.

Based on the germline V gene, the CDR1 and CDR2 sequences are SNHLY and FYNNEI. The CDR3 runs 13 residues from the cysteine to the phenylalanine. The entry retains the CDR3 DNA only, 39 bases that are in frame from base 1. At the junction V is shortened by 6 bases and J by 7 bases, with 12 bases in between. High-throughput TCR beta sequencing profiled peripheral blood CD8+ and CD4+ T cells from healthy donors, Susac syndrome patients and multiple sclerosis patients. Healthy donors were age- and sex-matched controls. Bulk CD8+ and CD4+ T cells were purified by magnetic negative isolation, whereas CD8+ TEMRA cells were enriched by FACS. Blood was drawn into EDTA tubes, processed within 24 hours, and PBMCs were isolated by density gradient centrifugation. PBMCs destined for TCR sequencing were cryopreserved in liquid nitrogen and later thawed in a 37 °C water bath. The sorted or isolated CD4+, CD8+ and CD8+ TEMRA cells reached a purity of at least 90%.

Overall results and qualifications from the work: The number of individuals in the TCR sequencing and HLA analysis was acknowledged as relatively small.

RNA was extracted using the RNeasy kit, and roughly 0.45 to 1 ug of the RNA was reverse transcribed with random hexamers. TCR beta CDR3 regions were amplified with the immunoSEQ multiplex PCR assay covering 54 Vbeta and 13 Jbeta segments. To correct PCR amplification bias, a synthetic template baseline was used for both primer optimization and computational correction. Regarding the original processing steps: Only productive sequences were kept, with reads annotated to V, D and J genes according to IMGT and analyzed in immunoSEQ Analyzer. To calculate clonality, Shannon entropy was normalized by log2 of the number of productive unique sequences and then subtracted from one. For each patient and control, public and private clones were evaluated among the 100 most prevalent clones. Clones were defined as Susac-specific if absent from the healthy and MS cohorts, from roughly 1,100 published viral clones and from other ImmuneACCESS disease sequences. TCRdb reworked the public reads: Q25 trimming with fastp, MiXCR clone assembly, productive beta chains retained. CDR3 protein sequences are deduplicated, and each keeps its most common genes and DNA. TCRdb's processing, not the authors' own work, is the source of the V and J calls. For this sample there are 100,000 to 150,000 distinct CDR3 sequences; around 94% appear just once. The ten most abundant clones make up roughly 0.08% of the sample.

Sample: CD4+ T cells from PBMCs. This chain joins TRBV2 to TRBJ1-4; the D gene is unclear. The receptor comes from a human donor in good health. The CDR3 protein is CASREAKGEKLFF. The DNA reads TGTGCCAGCAGGGAGGCCAAGGGTGAAAAACTGTTTTTT.